This T cell receptor beta chain is drawn from a study of CD8+CD57+ T cells in acquired aplastic anemia. Study-wide background: DNA recovered from sorted CD4+ and CD8+ cells had a mean of approximately 3 ug. General study points: Patient and control CD8+ Simpson's diversity was not significantly different.

CDR1 and CDR2 (germline): SNHLY, FYNNEI. The CDR3 runs 16 residues. The germline V and J ends were trimmed by 2 bases and 8 bases, with 16 bases remaining between them. It was genomic DNA that served as the template for profiling TCR beta VDJ and CDR3. TCRdb re-derived calls from the reads in MiXCR, one entry per CDR3 protein. This table holds under 250,000 distinct CDR3 sequences, roughly half found once. This clonotype has ten or more counts. The antigen remains undetermined. It was patients with CD8+CD57+ cell expansion by flow cytometry who were chosen for sequencing. Everyone among the patients had severe acquired aplastic anemia. No therapy had been given to the patients at the time of blood sampling.

The sequenced sample was sorted CD4+, CD8+, or CD8+CD57+ T cells (not recorded which) from PBMCs. This TCR came from a human donor with aplastic anemia. The gene calls are TRBV2 and TRBJ1-6, with a tentative D call TRBD1 (6 bases). The chain's CDR3 is CASSESVRGIDSPLHF. As DNA, the CDR3 is TGTGCCAGCAGTGAATCTGTCAGGGGAATAGATTCACCCCTCCACTTT. The full variable domain, completed using reference TRBV2 and TRBJ1-6, is EPEVTQTPSHQVTQMGQEVILRCVPISNHLYFYWYRQILGQKVEFLVSFYNNEISEKSEIFDDQFSVERPDGSNFTLKIRSTKLEDSAMYFCASSESVRGIDSPLHFGNGTRLTVT.